This T cell receptor (beta chain) comes out of a study of spatial heterogeneity in lung cancer. Germline assignment: CDR1 SGHDT and CDR2 YYEEEE. Trimming pared 2 bases from V and 12 bases from J, leaving 24 bases between. The CDR3 extends over 16 amino acids. TCRdb itself ran the 5' RACE reads through MiXCR, one entry per CDR3 protein. The sample has about 17,000 distinct CDR3 sequences, over 20% seen once; the top ten hold about 20%. Regarding time point: sample taken at primary tumor resection. Unsorted whole RNA from tumor, nontumor lung or frozen PBMC underwent sequencing. The sequence was obtained from a female donor with early-stage non-small cell lung cancer. The source material was PBMCs, sampled at surgery. The chain employs TRBV5-6 and TRBJ2-1, with D perhaps TRBD1 (6 bases). The CDR3 nucleotides read TGTGCCAGCAGCTTTCTGGGGCAGGGGCGCCGTCTTGGGCAGTTCTTC. Amino acid sequence: CASSFLGQGRRLGQFF.